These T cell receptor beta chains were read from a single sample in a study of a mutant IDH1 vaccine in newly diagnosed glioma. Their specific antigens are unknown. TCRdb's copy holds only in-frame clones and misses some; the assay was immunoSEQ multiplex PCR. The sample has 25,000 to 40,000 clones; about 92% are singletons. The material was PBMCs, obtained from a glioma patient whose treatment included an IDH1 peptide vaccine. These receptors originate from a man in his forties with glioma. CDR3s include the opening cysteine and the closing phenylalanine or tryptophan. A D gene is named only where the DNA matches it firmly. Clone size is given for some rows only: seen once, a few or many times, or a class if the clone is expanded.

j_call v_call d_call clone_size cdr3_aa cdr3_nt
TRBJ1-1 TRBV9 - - CASSVEGVNTEAFF TGTGCCAGCAGCGTAGAAGGTGTAAACACTGAAGCTTTCTTT
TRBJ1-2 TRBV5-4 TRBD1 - CASSSGTGISYGYTF TGTGCCAGCAGCTCCGGGACAGGGATAAGCTATGGCTACACCTTC
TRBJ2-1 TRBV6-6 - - CASSPPGLDEQFF TGTGCCAGCAGCCCCCCGGGTTTGGATGAGCAGTTCTTC
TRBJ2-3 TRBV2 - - CASNSRQGPRDTQYF TGTGCCAGCAATTCCAGGCAGGGGCCACGAGATACGCAGTATTTT
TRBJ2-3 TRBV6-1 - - CASSIYRLGTDTQYF TGTGCCAGCAGTATTTACAGGCTCGGCACGGATACGCAGTATTTT
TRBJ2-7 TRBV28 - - CASANSKGSIYEQYF TGTGCCAGCGCTAACTCCAAGGGGAGTATCTACGAGCAGTACTTC
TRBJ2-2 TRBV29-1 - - CSVYGGTNTGELFF TGCAGCGTTTATGGCGGGACTAACACCGGGGAGCTGTTTTTT
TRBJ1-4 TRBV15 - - CATSSARAGEREKLFF TGTGCCACCAGCAGTGCTAGGGCAGGGGAACGAGAAAAACTGTTTTTT
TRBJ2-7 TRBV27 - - CASSLSRGSSYEQYF TGTGCCAGCAGTTTATCAAGGGGTTCCTCCTACGAGCAGTACTTC
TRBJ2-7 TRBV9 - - CASSVDPNSYEQYF TGTGCCAGCAGCGTAGACCCAAACTCCTACGAGCAGTACTTC
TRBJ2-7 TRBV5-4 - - CASSQGGRQTYEQYF TGTGCCAGCAGCCAGGGGGGGCGACAGACGTACGAGCAGTACTTC
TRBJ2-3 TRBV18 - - CASSPGGGTDTQYF TGTGCCAGCTCACCAGGGGGCGGCACAGATACGCAGTATTTT
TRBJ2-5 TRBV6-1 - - CASRDRSYQETQYF TGTGCCAGCCGCGACAGGTCGTACCAAGAGACCCAGTACTTC
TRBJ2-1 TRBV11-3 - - CASSLDRVGEQFF TGTGCCAGCAGCTTAGATAGAGTGGGTGAGCAGTTCTTC
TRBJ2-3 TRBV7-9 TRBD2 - CASSLARTGGPTDTQYF TGTGCCAGCAGCTTAGCTAGGACGGGAGGACCCACAGATACGCAGTATTTT
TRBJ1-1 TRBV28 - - CASSFPPWYPQPEAFF TGTGCCAGCAGTTTCCCGCCGTGGTACCCCCAACCTGAAGCTTTCTTT
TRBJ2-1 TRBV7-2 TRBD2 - CASSLRGTSGYNEQFF TGTGCCAGCAGCTTAAGGGGGACTAGCGGATACAATGAGCAGTTCTTC
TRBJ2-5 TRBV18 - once CASSAAGETQYF TGTGCCAGCTCGGCGGCAGGCGAGACCCAGTACTTC
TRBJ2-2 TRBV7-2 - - CASSLAGQASSTGELFF TGTGCCAGCAGCTTAGCGGGCCAGGCTAGTTCCACCGGGGAGCTGTTTTTT
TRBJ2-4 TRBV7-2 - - CASSLWGQALAKNIQYF TGTGCCAGCAGCTTATGGGGGCAGGCGCTAGCCAAAAACATTCAGTACTTC
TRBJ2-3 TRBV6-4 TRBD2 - CACGTSGGTDTQYF TGTGCCTGCGGGACTAGCGGGGGAACAGATACGCAGTATTTT
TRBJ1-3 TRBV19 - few CASNSGSFSGNTIYF TGTGCCAGTAACTCAGGATCATTCTCTGGAAACACCATATATTTT
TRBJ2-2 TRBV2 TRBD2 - CASTETSGGVGELFF TGTGCCAGCACAGAGACTAGCGGGGGGGTCGGGGAGCTGTTTTTT
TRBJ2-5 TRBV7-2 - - CASREQETQYF TGTGCCAGCAGGGAACAAGAGACCCAGTACTTC
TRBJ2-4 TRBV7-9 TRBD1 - CASSLDRGPDIQYF TGTGCCAGCAGCTTAGACAGGGGGCCGGACATTCAGTACTTC
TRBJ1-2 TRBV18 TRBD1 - CASSPSDRAGGYTF TGTGCCAGCTCACCATCGGACAGGGCGGGTGGCTACACCTTC
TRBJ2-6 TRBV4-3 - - CASSHIRDTGSGANVLTF TGCGCCAGCAGCCATATCCGGGACACCGGCTCTGGGGCCAACGTCCTGACTTTC
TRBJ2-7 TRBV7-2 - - CASSLGPGAYEQYF TGTGCCAGCAGCTTAGGTCCGGGGGCCTACGAGCAGTACTTC
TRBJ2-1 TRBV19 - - CASTPTPGLYLPNEQFF TGTGCCAGTACCCCAACGCCGGGACTTTACTTGCCCAATGAGCAGTTCTTC
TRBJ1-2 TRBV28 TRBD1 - CASGGQAYGYTF TGTGCCAGCGGGGGACAGGCCTATGGCTACACCTTC
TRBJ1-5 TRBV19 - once CASSPRRTESNQPQHF TGTGCCAGTAGTCCCCGGCGGACGGAAAGCAATCAGCCCCAGCATTTT
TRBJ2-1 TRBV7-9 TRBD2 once CASSPRSGGISYNEQFF TGTGCCAGCAGCCCCCGAAGCGGGGGCATCTCCTACAATGAGCAGTTCTTC
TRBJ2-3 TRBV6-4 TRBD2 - CASSDRRLAAGTDTQYF TGTGCCAGCAGTGACCGTCGACTAGCCGCCGGCACAGATACGCAGTATTTT
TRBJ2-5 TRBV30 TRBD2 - CAWSALTRGGQETQYF TGTGCCTGGAGTGCACTCACACGGGGGGGACAAGAGACCCAGTACTTC
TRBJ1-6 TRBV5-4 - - CASSFGGDYNSPLHF TGTGCCAGCAGCTTTGGAGGGGACTATAATTCACCCCTCCACTTT
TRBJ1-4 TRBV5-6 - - CASSAFQYATNEKLFF TGTGCCAGCAGCGCCTTTCAATATGCAACTAATGAAAAACTGTTTTTT
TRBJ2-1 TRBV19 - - CASTDRSSSYNEQFF TGTGCCAGTACCGATAGATCTAGCTCCTACAATGAGCAGTTCTTC
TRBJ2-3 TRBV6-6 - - CASRSERERGQLAYF TGTGCCAGCAGGTCTGAGCGAGAACGGGGTCAGCTTGCTTATTTT
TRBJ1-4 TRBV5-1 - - CASSLSQNEKLFF TGCGCCAGCAGCTTGTCTCAAAATGAAAAACTGTTTTTT
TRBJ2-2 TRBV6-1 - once CAGSNRQLGSGELFF TGTGCCGGGTCCAATCGGCAGCTGGGATCCGGGGAGCTGTTTTTT
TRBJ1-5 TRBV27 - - CASSLGPGWQPQHF TGTGCCAGCAGTTTAGGGCCGGGATGGCAGCCCCAGCATTTT
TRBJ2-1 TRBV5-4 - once CASSTPVGNEQFF TGTGCCAGCAGTACACCCGTGGGGAATGAGCAGTTCTTC
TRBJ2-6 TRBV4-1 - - CASSQGSVIGANVLTF TGCGCCAGCAGCCAAGGTTCGGTTATTGGGGCCAACGTCCTGACTTTC
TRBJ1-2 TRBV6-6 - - CASSYISYGYTF TGTGCCAGCAGTTACATCAGCTATGGCTACACCTTC
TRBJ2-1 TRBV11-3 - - CASSLSLATYNEQFF TGTGCCAGCAGCTTAAGTCTAGCCACCTACAATGAGCAGTTCTTC
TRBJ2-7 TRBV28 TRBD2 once CASFGLAGAEQYF TGTGCCAGCTTTGGGCTAGCGGGAGCCGAGCAGTACTTC
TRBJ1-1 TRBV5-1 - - CASSPSVMNTEAFF TGCGCCAGCAGCCCCTCAGTAATGAACACTGAAGCTTTCTTT
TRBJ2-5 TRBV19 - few CASRTPAGETQYF TGTGCCAGTAGGACCCCTGCGGGGGAGACCCAGTACTTC
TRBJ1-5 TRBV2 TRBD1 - CASTGGNQPQHF TGTGCCAGTACAGGGGGCAATCAGCCCCAGCATTTT
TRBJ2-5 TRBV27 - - CASSLGYSAQETQYF TGTGCCAGCAGTTTGGGTTATTCCGCCCAAGAGACCCAGTACTTC
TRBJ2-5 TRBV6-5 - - CASNRPQETQYF TGTGCCAGCAACCGCCCCCAAGAGACCCAGTACTTC
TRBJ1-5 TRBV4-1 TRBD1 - CASSHRDRVSNQPQHF TGCGCCAGCAGCCACCGGGACAGGGTCAGCAATCAGCCCCAGCATTTT
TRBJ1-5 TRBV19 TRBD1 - CASSRPGQGVQPQHF TGTGCCAGTAGCCGTCCGGGACAGGGGGTCCAGCCCCAGCATTTT